This is a list of T cell receptor beta chains from one sample in a study of identical twins. TCRdb redid the calling of the 5' RACE reads with MiXCR, one entry per CDR3 protein. The top ten clones hold roughly 13% of a sample with more than 600,000 distinct CDR3 sequences, 15% to 20% of them seen once. This sample was also put to use in a study of T cells expressing NK-cell markers.

Sequenced sample: PBMCs. Every receptor here comes from a woman between 18 and 30 years old in good health. Each CDR3 is given with its conserved first and last residue. D genes are given only for firm matches. Expanded clones get a size class; other rows say once, few or many, or leave the size out.

D gene | J gene | V gene | clone size | CDR3 protein | CDR3 DNA
TRBD1 | TRBJ2-1 | TRBV5-1 | many | CASSFGQGYNEQFF | TGCGCCAGCAGCTTCGGACAGGGCTACAATGAGCAGTTCTTC
TRBD2 | TRBJ2-4 | TRBV29-1 | - | CSVEFIGSLGGAKNIQYF | TGCAGCGTTGAATTCATTGGCTCCCTGGGGGGGGCCAAAAACATTCAGTACTTC
- | TRBJ1-2 | TRBV30 | many | CAWSRSYGYTF | TGTGCCTGGAGTAGGAGCTATGGCTACACCTTC
TRBD2 | TRBJ2-7 | TRBV25-1 | - | CASSFRREHEQYF | TGTGCCAGCAGTTTCAGGCGGGAGCATGAGCAGTACTTC
- | TRBJ2-1 | TRBV7-9 | - | CASRGMEAISYNEQFF | TGTGCCAGCAGAGGAATGGAAGCGATATCCTACAATGAGCAGTTCTTC
TRBD1 | TRBJ2-7 | TRBV18 | few | CASSPTDRTGEQYF | TGTGCCAGCTCACCAACGGACAGGACGGGCGAGCAGTACTTC
TRBD1 | TRBJ1-2 | TRBV28 | few | CASSGRGTGSNYGYTF | TGTGCCAGCAGTGGGAGGGGGACAGGGTCGAACTATGGCTACACCTTC
- | TRBJ2-2 | TRBV6-5 | many | CASSYVTATNTGELFF | TGTGCCAGCAGTTACGTGACAGCAACGAACACCGGGGAGCTGTTTTTT
TRBD2 | TRBJ2-5 | TRBV4-3 | once | CASSPLSGEGRETQYF | TGCGCCAGCAGCCCTCTCTCGGGGGAGGGCAGGGAGACCCAGTACTTC
TRBD1 | TRBJ2-2 | TRBV11-2 | few | CASSSSTGVGELFF | TGTGCCAGCAGCTCTTCAACAGGGGTTGGGGAGCTGTTTTTT
- | TRBJ2-6 | TRBV6-2/TRBV6-3 | - | CASSYSPLAEKSGANVLTF | TGTGCCAGCAGTTACTCGCCCTTGGCAGAAAAGTCTGGGGCCAACGTCCTGACTTTC
- | TRBJ2-6 | TRBV6-2/TRBV6-3 | - | CATGLSGANVLTF | TGTGCCACCGGTTTGTCTGGGGCCAACGTCCTGACTTTC
- | TRBJ2-7 | TRBV5-1 | - | CASSFEGYYEQYF | TGCGCCAGCAGCTTCGAGGGGTACTACGAGCAGTACTTC
TRBD2 | TRBJ2-2 | TRBV7-8 | many | CASSTKGLAGFTGELFF | TGTGCCAGCAGCACGAAGGGACTAGCGGGATTCACCGGGGAGCTGTTTTTT
TRBD1 | TRBJ2-1 | TRBV5-1 | few | CASSPGQGEYNEQFF | TGCGCCAGCAGCCCAGGACAGGGAGAATACAATGAGCAGTTCTTC
- | TRBJ2-1 | TRBV20-1 | - | CSAYLINEQFF | TGCAGTGCTTACTTGATCAATGAGCAGTTCTTC
TRBD2 | TRBJ2-7 | TRBV7-2 | - | CASSSRTSGVYEQYF | TGTGCCAGCAGCTCTCGGACTAGCGGAGTCTACGAGCAGTACTTC
- | TRBJ2-7 | TRBV27 | - | CASSSLRSRSYEQYF | TGTGCCAGCAGTTCCCTAAGATCCCGAAGCTACGAGCAGTACTTC
- | TRBJ2-6 | TRBV25-1 | - | CASSEGGANVLTF | TGTGCCAGCAGTGAAGGGGGGGCCAACGTCCTGACTTTC
- | TRBJ1-2 | TRBV12-3/TRBV12-4 | few | CASSVKVEDGYTF | TGTGCCAGCAGTGTAAAGGTCGAGGATGGCTACACCTTC
- | TRBJ2-7 | TRBV5-5 | few | CASSSGHNYEQYF | TGTGCCAGCAGCTCGGGACACAACTACGAGCAGTACTTC
- | TRBJ2-5 | TRBV10-3 | few | CAISEGLSGETQYF | TGTGCCATCAGTGAGGGACTTTCGGGGGAGACCCAGTACTTC
TRBD1 | TRBJ2-2 | TRBV6-5 | few | CASSYWDRVATGELFF | TGTGCCAGCAGTTACTGGGACAGGGTGGCCACCGGGGAGCTGTTTTTT
TRBD2 | TRBJ2-3 | TRBV5-1 | - | CASSSAPGGRDTQYF | TGCGCCAGCAGCTCAGCTCCGGGGGGGAGAGATACGCAGTATTTT
TRBD2 | TRBJ2-7 | TRBV6-2/TRBV6-3 | - | CASSYKGLADPWEQYF | TGTGCCAGCAGTTATAAGGGACTAGCGGACCCTTGGGAGCAGTACTTC
TRBD2 | TRBJ2-7 | TRBV20-1 | few | CSASGLAGAHEQYF | TGCAGTGCTAGCGGGCTAGCGGGGGCCCACGAGCAGTACTTC
- | TRBJ2-2 | TRBV15 | few | CATRALGAGELFF | TGTGCCACGCGGGCCTTGGGGGCCGGGGAGCTGTTTTTT
- | TRBJ1-2 | TRBV7-2 | - | CASSLKSWGNSEGYTF | TGTGCCAGCAGCTTAAAATCTTGGGGGAATTCGGAAGGCTACACCTTC
TRBD2 | TRBJ2-1 | TRBV6-1 | - | CASRTSGTYNEQFF | TGTGCCAGCCGGACTAGCGGGACTTACAATGAGCAGTTCTTC
- | TRBJ2-2 | TRBV24-1 | - | CATSDFSGSGELFF | TGTGCCACCAGTGATTTCTCGGGGTCCGGGGAGCTGTTTTTT
- | TRBJ2-2 | TRBV12-3/TRBV12-4 | few | CASSLRLAPTGELFF | TGTGCCAGCAGTTTAAGGCTAGCGCCGACCGGGGAGCTGTTTTTT
- | TRBJ2-5 | TRBV10-3 | few | CAIRMDYQETQYF | TGTGCCATCAGGATGGACTACCAAGAGACCCAGTACTTC
- | TRBJ1-4 | TRBV27 | few | CASSPNAGRLNEKLFF | TGTGCCAGCAGTCCGAACGCCGGACGGTTAAATGAAAAACTGTTTTTT
TRBD2 | TRBJ2-4 | TRBV27 | few | CASRTSGENIQYF | TGTGCCAGCAGGACTAGCGGAGAAAACATTCAGTACTTC
TRBD2 | TRBJ2-7 | TRBV6-2/TRBV6-3 | - | CASSPRLASSYEQYF | TGTGCCAGCAGCCCTCGACTAGCGAGCTCCTACGAGCAGTACTTC
- | TRBJ2-1 | TRBV7-2 | - | CASSLSQIDTEQFF | TGTGCCAGCAGCTTATCTCAGATAGACACTGAGCAGTTCTTC
- | TRBJ2-1 | TRBV6-1 | few | CAYEYGAGACNEQFF | TGTGCCTATGAGTATGGTGCGGGGGCCTGCAATGAGCAGTTCTTC
- | TRBJ1-1 | TRBV7-9 | few | CASSYGGGAFF | TGTGCCAGCAGCTACGGCGGGGGGGCTTTCTTT
TRBD1 | TRBJ2-1 | TRBV29-1 | few | CSVPDRPTEQFF | TGCAGCGTCCCGGACAGGCCCACTGAGCAGTTCTTC
- | TRBJ1-5 | TRBV15 | few | CATSRDYGTSQAQHF | TGTGCCACCAGCAGAGATTACGGGACCTCCCAGGCCCAGCATTTT
TRBD1 | TRBJ2-5 | TRBV29-1 | many | CSASGQAGTQYF | TGCAGCGCCTCCGGACAGGCCGGGACCCAGTACTTC
TRBD2 | TRBJ2-3 | TRBV6-1 | - | CASTKAGLTDTQYF | TGTGCCAGCACCAAAGCGGGACTCACAGATACGCAGTATTTT
TRBD2 | TRBJ2-3 | TRBV20-1 | many | CSAPGGSGATDTQYF | TGCAGTGCCCCGGGGGGTAGCGGCGCCACAGATACGCAGTATTTT
- | TRBJ2-2 | TRBV10-3 | - | CATRQFTGELFF | TGTGCCACCCGGCAGTTCACCGGGGAGCTGTTTTTT
- | TRBJ2-7 | TRBV29-1 | - | CSALNGGYYEQYF | TGCAGCGCCTTAAATGGCGGATACTACGAGCAGTACTTC
- | TRBJ2-5 | TRBV9 | few | CASSAREVGTQYF | TGTGCCAGCAGCGCCAGGGAGGTAGGGACCCAGTACTTC
TRBD2 | TRBJ2-1 | TRBV12-3/TRBV12-4 | - | CASSPPGLAQNEQFF | TGTGCCAGCAGTCCGCCGGGACTAGCTCAAAATGAGCAGTTCTTC
TRBD1 | TRBJ2-1 | TRBV20-1 | many | CSAPPGQGYNEQFF | TGCAGTGCTCCGCCGGGACAGGGGTACAATGAGCAGTTCTTC
- | TRBJ1-4 | TRBV12-3/TRBV12-4 | few | CASRGPLRDIGGKLFF | TGTGCCAGCAGGGGACCCCTCCGGGACATTGGGGGAAAACTGTTTTTT
- | TRBJ2-7 | TRBV9 | few | CASSVDTGTSYEQYF | TGTGCCAGCAGCGTGGATACAGGGACCTCCTACGAGCAGTACTTC